The sequence of this T cell receptor beta chain was determined in a study of cytomegalovirus exposure and HLA in healthy donors. Study conclusions and caveats: There were some public TCRs occurring in many donors, but most TCR sequences were rare.

The trim removed 4 bases at V and 2 bases at J, leaving 5 bases unmatched. The CDR3 length is 15 residues. CDR1 and CDR2 from the germline V gene are SGHNT and YYREEE (reference sequence). The study ran its PCR with 60 Vbeta and 13 Jbeta primers. TCRdb's table, derived via immunoSEQ multiplex PCR, lists solely in-frame clones and lacks some. Of around 150,000 clones listed, approximately 78% are singletons. Concerning this clone itself: Its specificity is not known.

The sequenced sample was PBMCs. This TCR was sampled from a male donor in good health and CMV-seropositive. The chain is built from TRBV5-4 and TRBJ2-7; 11 bases line up with TRBD2. The CDR3 sequence: CASSRTSGGTYEQYF. In DNA form, the CDR3 reads TGTGCCAGCAGCCGTACTAGCGGGGGAACCTACGAGCAGTACTTC.